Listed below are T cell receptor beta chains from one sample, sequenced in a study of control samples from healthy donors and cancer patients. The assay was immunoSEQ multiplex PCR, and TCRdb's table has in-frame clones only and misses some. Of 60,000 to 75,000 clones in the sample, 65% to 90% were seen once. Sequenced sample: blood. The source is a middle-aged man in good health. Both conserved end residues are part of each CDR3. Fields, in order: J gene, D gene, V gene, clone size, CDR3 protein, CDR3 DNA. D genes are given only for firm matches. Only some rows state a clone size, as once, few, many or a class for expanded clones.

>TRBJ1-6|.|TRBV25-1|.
CASTQYTSSSPLHF
TGTGCCAGCACCCAGTATACATCTAGTTCACCCCTCCACTTT
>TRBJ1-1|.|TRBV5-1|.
CASSLSLGQNTEAFF
TGCGCCAGCAGCTTGAGTCTGGGGCAAAACACTGAAGCTTTCTTT
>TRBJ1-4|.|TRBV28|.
CASSSRTTNEKLFF
TGTGCCAGCAGCTCCAGAACAACTAATGAAAAACTGTTTTTT
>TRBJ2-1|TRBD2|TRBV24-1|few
CATSGTSGISYNEQFF
TGTGCCACCAGCGGGACTAGCGGGATCTCCTACAATGAGCAGTTCTTC
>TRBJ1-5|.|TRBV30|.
CAWSQGSNQPQHF
TGTGCCTGGAGTCAAGGGAGCAATCAGCCCCAGCATTTT
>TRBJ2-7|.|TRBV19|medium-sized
CASSDLLRSYEQYF
TGTGCCAGTAGTGACCTTCTACGAAGCTACGAGCAGTACTTC
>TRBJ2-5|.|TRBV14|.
CASSPNIGAHQETQYF
TGTGCCAGCAGCCCCAACATTGGGGCCCACCAAGAGACCCAGTACTTC
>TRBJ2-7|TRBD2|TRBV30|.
CAWSVSGGRSHEQYF
TGTGCCTGGAGTGTAAGCGGGGGGCGCAGCCACGAGCAGTACTTC
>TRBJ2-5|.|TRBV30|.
CAWRGQGETQYF
TGTGCCTGGAGGGGCCAGGGGGAGACCCAGTACTTC
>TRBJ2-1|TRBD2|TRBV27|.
CASVMWTSGNNEQFF
TGTGCCAGCGTGATGTGGACTAGCGGGAACAATGAGCAGTTCTTC
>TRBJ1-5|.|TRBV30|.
CAWSVKAAMEPQHF
TGTGCCTGGAGTGTAAAGGCGGCGATGGAGCCCCAGCATTTT
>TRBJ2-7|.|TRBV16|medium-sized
CASSLGTPSSYEQYF
TGTGCCAGCAGCCTAGGGACACCGAGCTCCTACGAGCAGTACTTC
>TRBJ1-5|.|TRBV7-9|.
CASSLGDQPQHF
TGTGCCAGCAGTTTAGGGGATCAGCCCCAGCATTTT
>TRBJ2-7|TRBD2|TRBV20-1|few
CSASVRTSGPYEQYF
TGCAGTGCTAGTGTGCGGACTAGCGGACCCTACGAGCAGTACTTC
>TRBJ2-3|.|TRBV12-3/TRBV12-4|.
CASSTGRRDTQYF
TGTGCCAGCAGTACTGGACGTCGAGATACGCAGTATTTT
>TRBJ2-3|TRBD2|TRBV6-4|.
CASSPAGATDTQYF
TGTGCCAGCAGCCCAGCGGGGGCAACAGATACGCAGTATTTT
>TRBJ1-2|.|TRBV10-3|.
CAISERSTNYGYTF
TGTGCCATCAGTGAGAGGAGTACTAACTATGGCTACACCTTC
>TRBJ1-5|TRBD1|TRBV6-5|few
CASRRQGSNQPQHF
TGTGCCAGCAGACGACAGGGTAGCAATCAGCCCCAGCATTTT